What follows are 10 T cell receptor beta chains derived from one specimen sequenced in a study of blood T cells in healthy people across ages. For the second PCR, which ran for roughly 6 to 11 cycles, a sample-barcoded 5' primer and a J-beta primer mix were used. TCRdb analysed the 5' RACE reads with MiXCR anew, one entry per CDR3 protein. The sample lists about 1,500,000 distinct CDR3 sequences, roughly 45% occurring once. Sequenced material: blood. These receptors all come from a woman aged 18-29 years in good health.

The V gene is TRBV20-1, the J gene TRBJ1-2; no definite D call. The CDR3 has 12 amino acids. Germline-derived CDR1 and CDR2 are DFQATT and SNEGSKA (reference sequence). V was trimmed by 6 bases and J by 4 bases, leaving 12 bases between them. This CDR3 reads CSAQWHSYGYTF. The CDR3 DNA reads TGCAGTGCCCAATGGCACAGCTATGGCTACACCTTC.

The chain carries TRBV7-8 and TRBJ2-7; the D gene is possibly TRBD2 (6 bases). The V end lost 4 bases, the J end lost 2 bases, and 15 bases lay between the germline ends. The germline gives CDR1 SGHVS, CDR2 FQNEAQ. The CDR3 consists of 15 residues. For the CDR3, the DNA is TGTGCCAGCAGCTCGAGACTAGACAGTCCCTACGAGCAGTACTTC. Amino acids: CASSSRLDSPYEQYF.

This clonotype turned up a few times. CDR3 in amino acids: CSVEDDRESYEQYF. DNA of the CDR3: TGCAGCGTTGAGGACGACAGAGAGAGCTACGAGCAGTACTTC. The chain combines TRBV29-1 with TRBJ2-7; TRBD1 might be the D (5 bases). V lost 3 bases and J lost 3, with 15 bases in between. The germline V gene has CDR1 SQVTM and CDR2 ANQGSEA. This CDR3 spans 14 amino acids.

V gene TRBV12-3 or TRBV12-4 combines with J gene TRBJ2-3; 8 bases align to TRBD2. The V gene end was trimmed by 6 bases and the J gene end by 11 bases; junction bases not matched to a gene: 16. This CDR3 is built from 15 residues. The CDR3 here is CASSGLAGGPRRQYF. The CDR3 DNA sequence: TGTGCCAGCAGCGGACTGGCGGGAGGCCCTCGTCGGCAGTATTTT.

The CDR3: CASSPPVFGSGTGELFF. CDR3 sequence (DNA): TGTGCCAGCTCACCACCGGTCTTCGGGTCAGGCACCGGGGAGCTGTTTTTT. The chain recombines TRBV18 with TRBJ2-2; D not resolved. V was pared by 0 bases and J by 4 bases, with 15 bases between. Per germline, CDR1 KGHSH and CDR2 LQKENI. This CDR3 is 17 amino acids long. Complete variable domain (other parts from reference TRBV18 and TRBJ2-2): NAGVMQNPRHLVRRRGQEARLRCSPMKGHSHVYWYRQLPEEGLKFMVYLQKENIIDESGMPKERFSAEFPKEGPSILRIQQVVRGDSAAYFCASSPPVFGSGTGELFFGEGSRLTVL.

The CDR3 region is CASSPPLSRDTQYNEQYF. The CDR3 coding sequence is TGTGCCAGCTCACCACCGTTATCCCGGGACACCCAGTACAATGAGCAGTACTTC. This chain uses TRBV18 with TRBJ2-1; D is possibly TRBD1 (6 bases). The DNA matches TRBJ2-7 better at its end, which makes the J call doubtful. The CDR3 is 18 residues long. Germline CDR1 and CDR2: KGHSH and LQKENI.

The chain uses TRBV10-3 and TRBJ2-7; 8 bases line up with TRBD2. The CDR3 consists of 13 residues. With V trimmed by 11 bases and J by 2 bases, 8 bases remained unmatched. Germline V gives CDR1 ENHRY, CDR2 SYGVKD. CDR3 nucleotide sequence: TGTGCCCATGGGGCGGGAGGCGCCTACGAGCAGTACTTC. It codes for CAHGAGGAYEQYF.

The rearrangement uses TRBV28 and TRBJ2-5, with 8 positions matching TRBD1. The DNA end lines up better with TRBJ2-7; the J call may be wrong. The CDR3 totals 14 residues. Germline CDR1 and CDR2: MDHEN and SYDVKM. The CDR3 DNA reads as TGTGCCAGCAGTTTTCCTGGGACAGGTTACGAGCAGTACTTC. Residues: CASSFPGTGYEQYF.

The rearrangement links TRBV20-1 to TRBJ1-5, with D unresolved. This CDR3 comprises 17 residues. The germline V gene encodes CDR1 DFQATT and CDR2 SNEGSKA (reference sequence). Trimming took off 6 bases at V and 4 bases at J, with 25 bases between the two ends. CDR3 DNA: TGCAGTGCAGCCAGTGGGGTTGTTCTGGTCAGAAATCAGCCCCAGCATTTT. This encodes CSAASGVVLVRNQPQHF.

This clonotype was found many times. As DNA, the CDR3 is TGTGCCAGCAGCAGAGCCGGGACTAGATCGGAGGAGCAGTACTTC. Protein sequence: CASSRAGTRSEEQYF. The gene calls are TRBV3-1 and TRBJ2-7; 8 bases are shared with TRBD2. V lost 5 bases, J lost 7 bases, and 13 bases stayed unmatched. This CDR3 is 15 amino acids long. Germline V gene lookup returns CDR1 LGHDT and CDR2 YNNKEL (reference sequence).